One sample yielded the 18 T cell receptor beta chains listed below, sequenced in a study of Graves' ophthalmopathy and Graves' hyperthyroidism. The study amplified TCR beta CDR3 regions using RNA transcripts. Scientists carried out first-round RT-PCR using HTBI primers and then a second-round multiplex PCR. TCRdb recomputed calls from the multiplex PCR reads with MiXCR, one row per CDR3 protein. There are a few hundred thousand distinct CDR3 sequences in the sample; more than 20% occur only once, and under 3% lies in the top ten. Sequenced: peripheral blood. The receptor source for this set is a woman between 18 and 29 years old with stable Graves' hyperthyroidism.

In this sample, this clonotype turned up many times. The chain links TRBV7-2 to TRBJ2-7, with 8 bases identical to TRBD2. V lost 2 bases to trimming and J lost 4 bases; unmatched junction nucleotides: 7. CDR3 length: 15 amino acids. The V gene's germline CDR1 is SGHTA and CDR2 FQGNSA. CDR3 loop: CASSLLTGRDYEQYF. CDR3 DNA sequence: TGTGCCAGCAGCTTACTAACCGGGAGGGATTACGAGCAGTACTTC.

This clonotype has ten or more counts. The chain has TRBV25-1 and TRBJ2-7, with unresolved D. Germline assignment: CDR1 MGHDK and CDR2 SYGVNS. The CDR3 has 11 amino acids. Trimming left V 2 bases short and J 7 bases short, with 6 bases between. The CDR3 DNA follows: TGTGCCAGCAGTGAACCCCCTGAGCAGTACTTC. Its protein is CASSEPPEQYF.

This clonotype was recorded many times. The rearrangement joins TRBV20-1 to TRBJ2-7; perhaps TRBD2 as D (5 bases). This CDR3 has 14 residues. V lost 4 bases and J 3 bases, leaving 16 bases between the germline ends. Per germline, CDR1 DFQATT and CDR2 SNEGSKA (reference sequence). CDR3 in DNA: TGCAGTGCTACAGCCCCCCAACTAGACTACGAGCAGTACTTC. This translates into CSATAPQLDYEQYF.

Comments on this clonotype: The junction departs from the called germline gene at one end, perhaps through a read error. J is TRBJ2-7 and V is TRBV5-1; 10 bases line up with TRBD1. CDR3 length: 16 residues. In germline, CDR1 is SGHRS, CDR2 YFSETQ. CDR3 sequence: CASSLTGTGVSYEQHF. The CDR3 DNA is TGCGCCAGCAGCTTGACCGGGACAGGGGTTTCCTACGAGCAGCACTTC.

This chain connects TRBV28 to TRBJ2-7, with 9 bases that match TRBD2. The V gene's germline CDR1 is MDHEN and CDR2 SYDVKM. Trimming removed 3 bases from V and 7 bases from J; junction bases left unmatched: 7. CDR3 size: 14 residues. CDR3 DNA sequence: TGTGCCAGCAGTTTGCGGGAGGGCGTACGGGAGCAGTACTTC. Translating gives CASSLREGVREQYF.

The chain combines TRBV10-3 with TRBJ2-7; D is unclear. This CDR3 spans 12 amino acids. The germline CDR1 and CDR2 sequences are ENHRY and SYGVKD. V lost 6 bases and J 3 bases, leaving 9 bases between the germline ends. CDR3 amino acids: CAIRDSGYEQYF. The CDR3 DNA reads as TGTGCCATCAGGGATTCTGGCTACGAGCAGTACTTC.

The table lists this clonotype with many counts. The chain links TRBV4-3 to TRBJ2-6; D is undetermined. This CDR3 is 16 amino acids long. The germline gives CDR1 LGHNA, CDR2 YSLEER. Deletions cut 0 bases from V and 0 bases from J, with 6 bases between. CDR3 residues: CASSQDAGSGANVLTF. The CDR3 nucleotides are TGCGCCAGCAGCCAAGATGCCGGCTCTGGGGCCAACGTCCTGACTTTC.

This chain uses TRBV4-1 with TRBJ2-7; D call uncertain. The ends were cut back, 1 base at V and 2 bases at J, with 12 bases in the middle. CDR1 is MGHRA, CDR2 YSYEKL, per germline. The CDR3 spans 15 residues. The CDR3 sequence is CASSQGTAATYEQYF. The CDR3 DNA sequence: TGCGCCAGCAGCCAAGGGACGGCCGCTACCTACGAGCAGTACTTC.

In this sample, this clonotype turned up many times. The chain joins TRBV6-5 to TRBJ1-5; 10 bases map to TRBD1. CDR1 MNHEY and CDR2 SVGAGI come from the germline V gene. The trim removed 3 bases at V and 1 base at J, leaving 6 bases unmatched. This CDR3 has 17 residues. CDR3 bases: TGTGCCAGCAGTTATCGGACAGGGGGTACGAGCAATCAGCCCCAGCATTTT. It yields the protein CASSYRTGGTSNQPQHF.

This clonotype was detected only a few times. This chain links TRBV6-4 with TRBJ2-2; a weak D match, TRBD2 (6 bases). The CDR3 is made up of 14 amino acids. The germline V gene has CDR1 MRHNA and CDR2 SNTAGT. The V end was cut by 3 bases, the J end by 8 bases, with 13 bases between. The CDR3 protein is CASSDPGSGGELFF. As DNA, the CDR3 is TGTGCCAGCAGTGATCCCGGGAGTGGAGGGGAGCTGTTTTTT.

This clonotype was detected ten times or more. The gene calls are TRBV30 and TRBJ2-5; 7 bases fit TRBD2. With 3 bases clipped from V and 3 bases from J, the junction kept 19 bases outside the gene matches. The CDR3 length is 18 residues. Germline CDR1 is GTSNPN and CDR2 is SVGIG (reference sequence). The CDR3 DNA is TGTGCCTGGAGCGCCCTAGGCGCGGGGGAGAGGGGTAAAGAGACCCAGTACTTC. Its translation: CAWSALGAGERGKETQYF. The full variable domain, with the rest looked up from reference TRBV30 and TRBJ2-5, is SQTIHQWPATLVQPVGSPLSLECTVEGTSNPNLYWYRQAAGRGLQLLFYSVGIGQISSEVPQNLSASRPQDRQFILSSKKLLLSDSGFYLCAWSALGAGERGKETQYFGPGTRLLVL.

This clonotype was seen more than once but under ten times. The rearrangement uses TRBV6-4 and TRBJ2-6; maybe TRBD1 (6 bases). This CDR3 has 15 amino acids. V was clipped by 7 bases and J by 0 bases, with 10 bases between them. CDR1 is MRHNA, CDR2 SNTAGT, per germline. In DNA, the CDR3 is TGTGCCAGCACAAAGGACAGCTCTGGGGCCAACGTCCTGACTTTC. Encoded protein: CASTKDSSGANVLTF.

This clonotype was recorded at least ten times. The V and J genes are TRBV7-2 and TRBJ1-2; the D gene is possibly TRBD1 (6 bases). The CDR3 has 13 residues. CDR1 is SGHTA and CDR2 is FQGNSA in the germline V gene. V dropped 5 bases and J dropped 4 bases, with 11 bases sitting between them. CDR3 residues: CASSLGGPYGYTF. As DNA, the CDR3 is TGTGCCAGCAGCCTAGGGGGGCCCTATGGCTACACCTTC.

CDR3 sequence reads: CASSGSLETQYF. The CDR3 DNA follows: TGTGCCAGCAGTGGGTCCTTGGAGACCCAGTACTTC. V gene TRBV6-1 combines with J gene TRBJ2-5; D not resolved. Trimming removed 4 bases at V and 5 bases at J, with 8 bases between. The CDR3 spans 12 residues. Germline V gene lookup returns CDR1 MNHNS and CDR2 SASEGT.

In its sample, this clonotype was seen a few times. The rearrangement links TRBV5-1 to TRBJ2-4; 9 bases are shared with TRBD2. V was clipped by 3 bases and J by 0 bases; unmatched bases: 4. The length of the CDR3 is 16 residues. Germline-derived CDR1 and CDR2 are SGHRS and YFSETQ. The CDR3 loop is CASSSFSGGAKNIQYF. The DNA of the CDR3 is TGCGCCAGCAGCTCCTTTAGCGGGGGAGCCAAAAACATTCAGTACTTC.

The chain's CDR3 is CSARARETEAFF. CDR3 in DNA: TGCAGTGCTAGGGCACGGGAAACTGAAGCTTTCTTT. The chain is built from TRBV20-1 and TRBJ1-1; D remains unclear. The germline V and J ends were trimmed by 3 bases and 5 bases, with 10 bases remaining between them. CDR3 length equals 12 residues. Germline CDR1 and CDR2: DFQATT and SNEGSKA (reference sequence).

This clonotype was recorded a few times. The chain combines TRBV6-5 with TRBJ1-1; 8 bases map to TRBD1. The CDR3 contains 14 residues. Germline lookup yields CDR1 MNHEY and CDR2 SVGAGI. With V trimmed by 4 bases and J by 7 bases, 8 bases remained unmatched. CDR3 protein: CASSSSDRVFEAFF. The DNA of the CDR3 is TGTGCCAGCAGTTCCTCGGACAGGGTTTTTGAAGCTTTCTTT.

This clonotype was seen repeatedly, ten times or more. The chain employs TRBV6-5 and TRBJ2-5, with 11 bases lining up with TRBD2. After removal of 5 bases from V and 4 bases from J, the junction contained 6 bases not matched to a gene. CDR3 size: 15 residues. Germline CDR1 MNHEY, CDR2 SVGAGI. CDR3 sequence: CASSRGLADGETQYF. The CDR3 DNA sequence: TGTGCCAGCAGTAGGGGACTAGCGGATGGAGAGACCCAGTACTTC.